The source of this T cell receptor beta chain is a study of cytomegalovirus exposure and HLA in healthy donors. Whole-study findings and limits: CMV serostatus was the only recorded immune exposure for donors.

The germline V gene has CDR1 SNHLY and CDR2 FYNNEI. V lost 6 bases to trimming and J lost 4 bases; unmatched junction nucleotides: 8. This CDR3 is built from 14 residues. Donors sampled were nominally healthy, though unrecorded immune exposures were likely. The PCR was carried out with 60 Vbeta primers and 13 Jbeta primers. Profiling relied on immunoSEQ multiplex PCR, and the TCRdb table lists in-frame clones only, not all of them. The sample consists of 150,000 to 200,000 clones, approximately 71% of them appearing once. Turning to this clone: No antigen is known for it.

The chain employs TRBV2 and TRBJ2-7; 8 bases are a match to TRBD1. What was sequenced was PBMCs. The TCR comes from a girl under 18 in good health and CMV-seronegative. The CDR3 reads CASSRQGADYEQYF. CDR3 DNA sequence: TGTGCCAGCAGCAGGCAGGGGGCGGATTACGAGCAGTACTTC.